What follows describes a single T cell receptor beta chain. Antigen specificity is unknown. Per germline, CDR1 SQVTM and CDR2 ANQGSEA. Between the trimmed V and J ends, which lost 4 bases and 6 bases, there was a span of 9 bases. The CDR3 consists of 12 residues. Patients aged 18 to 65 had newly diagnosed hyperthyroidism of under 2 months' duration. Diagnosing involved the use of clinical symptoms, serum thyroxine and TRAb, thyroid ultrasound and orbital computed tomography. Amplification of TCR beta CDR3 regions was performed using RNA transcripts as template. During a first-round RT-PCR of the TCR CDR3, the HTBI primer set was used. TCRdb re-analysed the multiplex PCR reads in MiXCR, keeping a single row per CDR3 protein. The repertoire consists of about 420,000 distinct CDR3 sequences, with around 16% occurring once and the leading ten covering 13% to 15%. This record comes from a study of T cells in Graves' hyperthyroidism and ophthalmopathy. General observations from the study: A median about 7 months before onset, the model predicted ophthalmopathy. Researchers found most expanded thyroid clonotypes above 0.001 in blood as well.

The chain combines TRBV29-1 with TRBJ2-2, with D possibly matching TRBD2 (6 bases). The TCR was taken from a woman between 18 and 30 years old with Graves' hyperthyroidism. Material for sequencing was blood. Written as DNA, the CDR3 is TGCAGCGTTGTGGGGGGAGCCGGGGAGCTGTTTTTT. Amino acids: CSVVGGAGELFF.